This T cell receptor beta chain was sequenced for a study of blood T cell repertoires in COVID-19. This CDR3 comprises 16 residues. Germline CDR1 and CDR2: SGHVS and FNYEAQ. V shed 1 base and J shed 6 bases, with 13 bases lying between them. Assay: immunoSEQ multiplex PCR; the TCRdb copy retains only in-frame clones and omits some. The table shows over 200,000 clones, with over 70% occurring only once. The J gene is TRBJ1-6, the V gene TRBV7-6; D perhaps matches TRBD1 (5 bases). The sequenced sample consisted of peripheral blood. This receptor was taken from a man aged 35 to 55 with acute or convalescent COVID-19. Written as DNA, the CDR3 is TGTGCCAGCAGCTTAGGGCTTAGACAGTCTAATTCACCCCTCCACTTT. Translation gives CASSLGLRQSNSPLHF.